This T cell receptor beta chain was captured by sequencing in a study of regulatory T cells in long-lasting Graves disease. Study background: To qualify as persistent, Graves' disease required over 5 years of antithyroid drugs with positive TSH receptor antibodies. General observations from the study: Graves' patients with persistent disease showed TCR diversity lower than patients newly diagnosed.

The TCR beta library used iRepertoire HTBI primers with Arm-PCR amplification of CDR3. TCRdb reanalysed the multiplex PCR reads using MiXCR and keeps one entry per CDR3 protein. The sample lists around 450,000 distinct CDR3 sequences, roughly 21% seen once, with approximately 6.4% in the top ten. This clonotype has at least ten counts. The antigen is unknown. Germline is not matched at one junction end, which may reflect a read error. This CDR3 comprises 13 residues. Germline CDR1 reads GTSNPN; CDR2 reads SVGIG (reference sequence). The time point was: persistent/refractory GD, antithyroid drugs over 5 years with positive TRAb. RNA isolated from PBMCs was used to make the TCR library.

The V call is TRBV30, the J call TRBJ1-2, with D maybe TRBD1 (5 bases). This clonotype was sampled from a female donor with Graves disease. The sample was peripheral blood mononuclear cells (PBMCs), taken when the disease was refractory, from a patient treated with antithyroid drugs. The DNA for the CDR3 is TGTGCCTGGCAATTTAGAGGGGACTACGGCTACACCTTC. Translated: CAWQFRGDYGYTF.